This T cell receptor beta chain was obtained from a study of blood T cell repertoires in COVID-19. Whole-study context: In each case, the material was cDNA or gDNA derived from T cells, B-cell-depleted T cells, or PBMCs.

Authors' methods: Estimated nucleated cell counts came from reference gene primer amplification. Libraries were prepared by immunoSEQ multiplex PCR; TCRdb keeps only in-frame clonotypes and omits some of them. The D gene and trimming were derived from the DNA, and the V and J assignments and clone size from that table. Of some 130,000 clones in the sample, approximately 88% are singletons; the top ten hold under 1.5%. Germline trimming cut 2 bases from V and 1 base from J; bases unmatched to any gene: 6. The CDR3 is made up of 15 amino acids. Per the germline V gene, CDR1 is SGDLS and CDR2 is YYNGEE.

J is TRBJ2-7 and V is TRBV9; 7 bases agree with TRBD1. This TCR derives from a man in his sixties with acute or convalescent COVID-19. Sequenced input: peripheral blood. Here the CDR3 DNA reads TGTGCCAGCAGCGTGAGCTCGGACAGGTCCTACGAGCAGTACTTC. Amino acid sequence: CASSVSSDRSYEQYF.